This T cell receptor beta chain derives from a study of neurological immune-mediated disorders. On this clonotype itself: Its matching antigen is unknown. At one boundary the junction diverges from the germline segment, which might be a read error.

Overall study findings and caveats: When the repertoires were grouped phylogenetically, those of 18 of the 34 multiple sclerosis patients came together in a single cluster of related CDR3 sequences, which points to a possible repertoire-level signature.

The making of cDNA relied on 5'RACE with 10-nucleotide random UMIs. The authors obtained over 200 million TCR-beta sequences from 15-18 subjects per sequencing run. MiXCR, run by TCRdb on the 5' RACE reads, gives a single entry per CDR3 protein. The data contain about 74,000 distinct CDR3 sequences, around 5% of them seen just once; the ten biggest clones take up less than 7.5%. The germline V gene has CDR1 SEHNR and CDR2 FQNEAQ (reference sequence). The CDR3 runs to 14 residues. The material sequenced was PBMCs. This chain joins TRBV7-9 and TRBJ2-6, with a weak D call TRBD1 (5 bases). The origin of this receptor is a man in his late teens or twenties with multiple sclerosis. The CDR3 DNA reads as TGTGCCAGCAGCTTGAGCTCTGGGGCCAAAGTCCTGACTTTC. Residues: CASSLSSGAKVLTF.